The 10 T cell receptor beta chains below come from one sample, sequenced in a study of type 1 and type 2 diabetes patients (dated by TCRdb to 2016 to 2017). TCRdb shows the sequencer as Illumina MiSeq. For TCRbeta CDR3 amplification, the template was genomic DNA taken from the sorted T cell subsets. The TCRbeta CDR3 region was amplified by multiplex PCR with 30 forward and 13 reverse primers. TCRdb cleaned the public reads at Q25 with fastp, built clones with MiXCR and kept in-frame beta chains. CDR3 protein sequences are deduplicated, and each keeps its most common genes and DNA. Counted in this sample were 250,000 or so distinct CDR3 sequences; more than 40% of them appeared once. Clones ranked in the top ten supply about an eighth of the sample. Sequencing was performed on peripheral blood mononuclear cells (PBMCs). The origin of the receptors is a man between 18 and 29 years old with type 2 diabetes.

The chain recombines TRBV7-3 with TRBJ2-1, with D perhaps TRBD2 (6 bases). The germline V and J ends were trimmed by 5 bases and 0 bases, with 20 bases remaining between them. Germline loops: CDR1 SGHTA, CDR2 FQGTGA. The CDR3 is 18 amino acids. Written as DNA, the CDR3 is TGTGCCAGCAGCCTATTGGGACTCGGGGTTAGCTCCTACAATGAGCAGTTCTTC. It translates to CASSLLGLGVSSYNEQFF.

The gene calls are TRBV2 and TRBJ1-3; no definite D call. Per germline, CDR1 SNHLY and CDR2 FYNNEI. There are 12 residues in the CDR3. Trimming stripped 4 bases from V and 4 bases from J, with 5 bases between. As DNA, the CDR3 is TGTGCCAGCAGTGCCGAGGGAAACACCATATATTTT. Translation gives CASSAEGNTIYF. Looking up the rest from reference TRBV2 and TRBJ1-3 gives the full variable domain: EPEVTQTPSHQVTQMGQEVILRCVPISNHLYFYWYRQILGQKVEFLVSFYNNEISEKSEIFDDQFSVERPDGSNFTLKIRSTKLEDSAMYFCASSAEGNTIYFGEGSWLTVV.

This clonotype appeared a few times. J is TRBJ2-7 and V is TRBV2, with 15 bases aligning to TRBD2. This CDR3 spans 15 amino acids. Germline CDR1 reads SNHLY; CDR2 reads FYNNEI. V lost 6 bases to trimming and J lost 6 bases; unmatched junction nucleotides: 6. In DNA, the CDR3 is TGTGCCAGCAGGCGGACTAGCGGGAGGGCCGGCGAGCAGTACTTC. It specifies CASRRTSGRAGEQYF.

The rearrangement joins TRBV28 to TRBJ1-2; D is unclear. CDR3 length: 12 amino acids. Trimming stripped 4 bases from V and 5 bases from J, with 8 bases between. Germline CDR1 MDHEN, CDR2 SYDVKM. The DNA for the CDR3 is TGTGCCAGCAGTTCCGACCCGTATGGCTACACCTTC. Its protein is CASSSDPYGYTF.

This rearrangement joins TRBV27 to TRBJ1-1; D ambiguous. CDR3 size: 13 residues. Looked up from germline, CDR1 is MNHEY and CDR2 is SMNVEV (reference sequence). V lost 3 bases to trimming and J lost 5 bases, with 10 bases between them. CDR3 amino acids: CASSFRERTEAFF. CDR3 nucleotides: TGTGCCAGCAGTTTTCGGGAGAGAACTGAAGCTTTCTTT.

V and J are TRBV20-1 and TRBJ1-6; no reliable D call. V lost 8 bases and J lost 8, with 16 bases in between. The CDR3 has 13 residues. Germline values: CDR1 DFQATT, CDR2 SNEGSKA (reference sequence). DNA for the CDR3: TGCAGTTCCATTTCCTTTGGGGATTCACCCCTCCACTTT. Amino acid sequence: CSSISFGDSPLHF.

V gene TRBV11-2 combines with J gene TRBJ2-5, with 10 bases fitting TRBD2. The V segment lost 0 bases and the J segment 5 bases; nucleotides outside the gene matches: 9. CDR1 SGHAT and CDR2 FQNNGV come from the germline V gene. This CDR3 has 17 amino acids. The CDR3 DNA follows: TGTGCCAGCAGCTTAGATTTGGCTAGCGGGGGTTTTGAGACCCAGTACTTC. Translated: CASSLDLASGGFETQYF. Variable domain in full (rest from reference TRBV11-2 and TRBJ2-5): EAGVAQSPRYKIIEKRQSVAFWCNPISGHATLYWYQQILGQGPKLLIQFQNNGVVDDSQLPKDRFSAERLKGVDSTLKIQPAKLEDSAVYLCASSLDLASGGFETQYFGPGTRLLVL.

A remark on this clonotype: Mismatch with germline at one junction end may stem from a read error. The genes are TRBV13 and TRBJ1-1, with a possible D match to TRBD1 (5 bases). CDR1 and CDR2 (germline): PRHDT, FYEKMQ (reference sequence). This CDR3 has 15 residues. The CDR3 region has the DNA TGTGCCTGCAGCTTAGGCCGGGTGTGGGGGGCTGAAGCTTTCTTT. Translation: CACSLGRVWGAEAFF.

The chain employs TRBV12-5 and TRBJ1-2; a possible D gene is TRBD1 (5 bases). Deletions cut 5 bases from V and 6 bases from J, with 13 bases between. This CDR3 region has 13 residues. CDR1 and CDR2 (germline): LGHNT, FRNRAP. The CDR3: CASGQGDLNGYTF. The CDR3 DNA is TGTGCTAGTGGTCAAGGGGACTTAAATGGCTACACCTTC.

This clonotype was seen only once. The genes are TRBV6-5 and TRBJ1-6; no definite D call. CDR3 length: 13 amino acids. V was trimmed by 2 bases and J by 8 bases, leaving 7 bases between them. Germline V lookup: CDR1 MNHEY, CDR2 SVGAGI. CDR3 loop: CASSYDTDSPLHF. The CDR3 DNA reads as TGTGCCAGCAGTTACGATACGGATTCACCCCTCCACTTT.